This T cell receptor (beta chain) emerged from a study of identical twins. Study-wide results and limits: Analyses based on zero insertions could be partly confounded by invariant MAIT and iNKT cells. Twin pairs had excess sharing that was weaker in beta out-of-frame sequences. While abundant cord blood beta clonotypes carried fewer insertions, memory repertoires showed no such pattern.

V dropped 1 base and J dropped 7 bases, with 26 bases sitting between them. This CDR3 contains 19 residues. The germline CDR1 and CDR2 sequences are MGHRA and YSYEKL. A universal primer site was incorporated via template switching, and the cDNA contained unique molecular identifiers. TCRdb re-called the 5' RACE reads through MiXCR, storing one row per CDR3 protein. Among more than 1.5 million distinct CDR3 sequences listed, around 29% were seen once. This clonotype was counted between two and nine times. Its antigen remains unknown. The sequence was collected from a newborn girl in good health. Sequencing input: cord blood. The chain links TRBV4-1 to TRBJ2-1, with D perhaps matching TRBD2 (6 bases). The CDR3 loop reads CASSQATSQPGWRLNEQFF. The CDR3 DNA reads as TGCGCCAGCAGCCAAGCGACTAGTCAGCCGGGGTGGCGGTTAAATGAGCAGTTCTTC.